A selection of T cell receptor beta chains follows, all from one sample in a study of post-analysis software for immune sequencing data. TCRdb re-analysed the PCR reads in MiXCR, keeping a single row per CDR3 protein. The repertoire includes around 500,000 distinct CDR3 sequences, less than 40% of them detected once, and about 6% sits in the top ten. Sample: blood. Receptor source: a girl between 2 and 17 years old with multiple sclerosis. Each CDR3 is given with its conserved first and last residue.

TRBV6-6,CASSYQQGRYEQYF
TRBV28,CAGSKGRGRITGELFF
TRBV20-1,CSARGGGTSSYNEQFF
TRBV7-9,CASSSWSLRVYNEQFF
TRBV7-2,CASSSLSAYNEQFF
TRBV15,CATSSRDREGNEQFF
TRBV24-1,CATSDLGGPRNEQFF
TRBV12-3/TRBV12-4,CATAGGASYNEQFF
TRBV25-1,CASRREGVETQYF
TRBV7-9,CASSSTPGDTQYF
TRBV7-9,CASSHDVLAQFF
TRBV5-1,CASSLVGTYTQYF
TRBV4-2,CASSQDSKRGSYEQYF
TRBV12-3/TRBV12-4,CASSLARVGTSGGSPIYNEQFF
TRBV5-1,CASSLVGNLPFLYNEQFF
TRBV5-1,CASSSGAAGGGEQFF
TRBV5-6,CASSFRDKAQDTQYF
TRBV9,CASSVGVRVGGTQYF
TRBV20-1,CSASASGTGNSPLHF
TRBV5-8,CASSLAGALNQPQHF
TRBV7-9,CASSFRNRVDYGYTF
TRBV7-8,CASSLAGQRYGYTF
TRBV19,CAGRRSSGQPQHF
TRBV20-1,CSARWQPEETQYF
TRBV5-4,CASSFGTLRAGELFF
TRBV20-1,CSVLAADTHYF
TRBV5-1,CASSPGTLKAQTEAFF
TRBV5-1,CASRASGAQETQYF
TRBV6-5,CASSSFGRDRGHVGTYEQYF
TRBV7-2,CASSIQGLAGSRQFF
TRBV7-9,CASSQGRNRVHEQYF
TRBV12-3/TRBV12-4,CASSSSGGSTDTQYF
TRBV20-1,CSALLDRQETQYF
TRBV20-1,CSARDQRGGNTEAFF
TRBV11-2,CASSLLADTQYF
TRBV11-1,CASSLLVRLYNEQFF
TRBV5-1,CASSQDAGQGFYEQYF